The 6 T cell receptor beta chains below all came from one sample that was sequenced in a study of T cell repertoires in cytomegalovirus infection. One entry per CDR3 protein results from TCRdb running MiXCR on the reads. The table records about 320,000 distinct CDR3 sequences, over 7.5% of them present only once. Sequenced sample: PBMCs. These receptors all come from a human donor in good health (CMV status not recorded). Some clones in this sample may be carry-over from other donors' samples.

This chain connects TRBV19 to TRBJ2-7; D ambiguous. V dropped 6 bases and J dropped 2 bases, with 11 bases sitting between them. The CDR3 is 13 amino acids. Germline CDR1 LNHDA, CDR2 SQIVND (reference sequence). This CDR3 is CASSFLWAYEQYF. CDR3 bases: TGTGCCAGTAGCTTCCTATGGGCCTACGAGCAGTACTTC.

This clonotype was seen many times. V gene TRBV28 combines with J gene TRBJ2-7; 8 bases agree with TRBD1. CDR1 MDHEN and CDR2 SYDVKM come from the germline V gene. Unmatched junction bases numbered 5, after V lost 6 bases and J lost 1 base. The length of the CDR3 is 14 residues. CDR3 nucleotide sequence: TGTGCCAGCAGCCGAAGACAGGGGTCCTACGAGCAGTACTTC. Translating gives CASSRRQGSYEQYF.

The chain uses TRBV28 and TRBJ2-5; D gene uncertain. CDR3 size: 13 residues. Trimming removed 3 bases at V and 1 base at J, with 6 bases between. Germline assignment: CDR1 MDHEN and CDR2 SYDVKM. The CDR3 DNA reads as TGTGCCAGCAGTTTGGAACCCCAAGAGACCCAGTACTTC. It specifies CASSLEPQETQYF.

The chain uses TRBV15 and TRBJ2-7; 7 positions match TRBD2. Germline V gives CDR1 LNHNV, CDR2 YYDKDF (reference sequence). CDR3 length: 18 amino acids. V dropped 5 bases and J dropped 1; count of bases not matched to a gene: 17. The DNA for the CDR3 is TGTGCCACCAGCGAAGAGGCGGGAGTCGACCTAAGGTCCTACGAGCAGTACTTC. Residues: CATSEEAGVDLRSYEQYF.

This clonotype appeared once. V gene TRBV4-3 combines with J gene TRBJ1-2, with a weak D call TRBD1 (5 bases). Trimming cost V 3 bases and J 8 bases, with 16 bases left between them. Per germline, CDR1 LGHNA and CDR2 YSLEER. The CDR3 consists of 14 residues. The chain's CDR3 is CASSHSGTQGGYTF. The DNA of the CDR3 is TGCGCCAGCAGCCACTCCGGGACTCAGGGAGGCTACACCTTC.

This sequence joins TRBV10-1 and TRBJ2-7, with 8 positions matching TRBD1. This CDR3 contains 15 residues. Trimming took 3 bases from V and 2 from J; bases not matched to a gene: 6. Germline V gene sequence: CDR1 WNHNN, CDR2 SYGVQD (reference sequence). CDR3 sequence (DNA): TGCGCCAGCAGTGAATACAGGGGGAGGCCCTACGAGCAGTACTTC. This gives the protein CASSEYRGRPYEQYF.